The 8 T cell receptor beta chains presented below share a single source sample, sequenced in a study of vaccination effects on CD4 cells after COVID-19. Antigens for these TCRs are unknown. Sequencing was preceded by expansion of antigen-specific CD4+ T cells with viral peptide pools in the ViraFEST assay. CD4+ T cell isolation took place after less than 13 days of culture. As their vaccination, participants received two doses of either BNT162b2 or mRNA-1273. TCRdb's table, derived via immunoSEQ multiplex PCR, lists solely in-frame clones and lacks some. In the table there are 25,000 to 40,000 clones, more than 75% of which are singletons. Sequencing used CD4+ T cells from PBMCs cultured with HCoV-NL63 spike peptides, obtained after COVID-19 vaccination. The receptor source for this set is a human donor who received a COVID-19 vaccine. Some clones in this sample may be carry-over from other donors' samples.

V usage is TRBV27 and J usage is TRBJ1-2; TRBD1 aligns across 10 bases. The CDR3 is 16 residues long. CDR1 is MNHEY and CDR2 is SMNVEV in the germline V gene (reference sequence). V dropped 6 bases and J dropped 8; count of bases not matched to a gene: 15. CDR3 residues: CASRTAGQGSYMGYTF. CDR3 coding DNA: TGTGCCAGCAGGACCGCGGGACAGGGGAGCTACATGGGCTACACCTTC.

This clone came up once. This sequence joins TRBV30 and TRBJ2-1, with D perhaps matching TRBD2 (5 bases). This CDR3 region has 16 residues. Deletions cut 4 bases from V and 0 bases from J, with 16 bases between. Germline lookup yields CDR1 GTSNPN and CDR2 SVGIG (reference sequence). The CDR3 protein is CAWNKRASSSYNEQFF. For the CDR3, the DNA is TGTGCCTGGAATAAGAGGGCCTCAAGCTCCTACAATGAGCAGTTCTTC.

The CDR3 sequence is CASSPPGRQETQYF. CDR3 DNA: TGCGCCAGCAGTCCCCCGGGACGGCAAGAGACCCAGTACTTC. The chain couples TRBV5-1 to TRBJ2-5; tentatively, D is TRBD1 or TRBD2 (5 bases each). From germline, CDR1 is SGHRS and CDR2 YFSETQ. The V gene lost 5 bases and the J gene lost 2 bases, with 13 bases spanning the gap. The CDR3 is 14 amino acids.

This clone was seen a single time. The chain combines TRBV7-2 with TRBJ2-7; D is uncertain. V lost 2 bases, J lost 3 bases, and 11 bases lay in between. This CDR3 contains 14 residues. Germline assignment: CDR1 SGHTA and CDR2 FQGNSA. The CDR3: CASSLTVYRYEQYV. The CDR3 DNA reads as TGTGCCAGCAGCTTAACGGTATATCGCTACGAGCAGTACGTC.

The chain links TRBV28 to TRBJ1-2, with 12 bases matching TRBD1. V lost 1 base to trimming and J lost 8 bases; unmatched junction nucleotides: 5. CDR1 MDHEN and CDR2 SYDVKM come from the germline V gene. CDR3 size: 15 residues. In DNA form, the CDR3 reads TGTGCCAGCAGTTTATCGGGACAGGGGGCTTCCGGCTACACCTTC. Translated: CASSLSGQGASGYTF.

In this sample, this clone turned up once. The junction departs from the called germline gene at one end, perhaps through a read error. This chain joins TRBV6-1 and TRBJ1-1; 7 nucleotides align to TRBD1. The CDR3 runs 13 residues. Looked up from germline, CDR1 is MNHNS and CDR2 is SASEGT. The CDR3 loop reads CASGEGANTEAFF. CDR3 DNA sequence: TGTGCCAGCGGTGAGGGGGCGAACACTGAAGCTTTCTTT.

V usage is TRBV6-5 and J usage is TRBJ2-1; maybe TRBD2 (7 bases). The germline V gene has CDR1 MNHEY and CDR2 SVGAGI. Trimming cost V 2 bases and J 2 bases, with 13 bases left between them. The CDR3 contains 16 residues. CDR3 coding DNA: TGTGCCAGCAGTTACCGGGGGGCCACACCCTACAATGAGCAGTTCTTC. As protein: CASSYRGATPYNEQFF.

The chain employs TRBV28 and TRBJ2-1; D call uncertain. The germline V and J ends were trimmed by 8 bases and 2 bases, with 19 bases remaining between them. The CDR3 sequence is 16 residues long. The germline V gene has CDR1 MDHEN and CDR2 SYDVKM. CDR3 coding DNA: TGTGCCAGCTCTAAAAAGGGCCATCGAGCCTACAATGAGCAGTTCTTC. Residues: CASSKKGHRAYNEQFF.